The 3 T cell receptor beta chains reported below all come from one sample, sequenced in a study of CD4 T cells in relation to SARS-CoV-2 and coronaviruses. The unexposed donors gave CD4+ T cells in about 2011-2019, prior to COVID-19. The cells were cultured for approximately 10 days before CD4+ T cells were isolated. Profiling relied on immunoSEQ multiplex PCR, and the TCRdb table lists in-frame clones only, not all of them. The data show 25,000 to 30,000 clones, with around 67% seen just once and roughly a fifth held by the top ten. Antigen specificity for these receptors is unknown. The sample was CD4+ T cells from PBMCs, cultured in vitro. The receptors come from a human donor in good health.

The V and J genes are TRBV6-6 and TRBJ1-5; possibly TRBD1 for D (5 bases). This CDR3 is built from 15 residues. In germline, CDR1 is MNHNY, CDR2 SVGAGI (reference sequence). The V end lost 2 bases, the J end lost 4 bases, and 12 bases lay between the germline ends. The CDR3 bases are TGTGCCAGCAGTTACGCGACCCAGGGAAATCAGCCCCAGCATTTT. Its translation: CASSYATQGNQPQHF.

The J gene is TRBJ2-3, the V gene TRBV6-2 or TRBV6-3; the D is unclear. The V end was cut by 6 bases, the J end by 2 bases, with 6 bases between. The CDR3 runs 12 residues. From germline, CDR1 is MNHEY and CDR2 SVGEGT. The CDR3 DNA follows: TGTGCCAGCAGCCAAGACACAGATACGCAGTATTTT. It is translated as CASSQDTDTQYF.

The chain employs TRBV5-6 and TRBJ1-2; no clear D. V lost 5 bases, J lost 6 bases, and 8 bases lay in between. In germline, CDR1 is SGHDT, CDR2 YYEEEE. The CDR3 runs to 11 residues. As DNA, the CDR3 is TGTGCCAGCAGTCAAAGGGATGGCTACACCTTC. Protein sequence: CASSQRDGYTF.